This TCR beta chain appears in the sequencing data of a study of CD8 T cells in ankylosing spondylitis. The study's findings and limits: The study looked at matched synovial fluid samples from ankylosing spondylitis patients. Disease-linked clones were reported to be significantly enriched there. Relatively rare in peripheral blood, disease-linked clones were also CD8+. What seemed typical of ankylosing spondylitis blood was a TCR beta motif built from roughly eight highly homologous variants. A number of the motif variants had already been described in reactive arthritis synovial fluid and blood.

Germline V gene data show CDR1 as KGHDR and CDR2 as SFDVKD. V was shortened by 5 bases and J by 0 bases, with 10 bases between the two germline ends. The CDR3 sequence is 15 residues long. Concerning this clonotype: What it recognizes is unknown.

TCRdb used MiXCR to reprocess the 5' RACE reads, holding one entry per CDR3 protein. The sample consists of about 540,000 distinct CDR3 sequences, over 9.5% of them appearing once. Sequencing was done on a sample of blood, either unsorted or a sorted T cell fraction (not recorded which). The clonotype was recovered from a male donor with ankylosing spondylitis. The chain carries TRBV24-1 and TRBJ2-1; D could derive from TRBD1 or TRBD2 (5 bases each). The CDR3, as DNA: TGTGCCACCAGTGGGGTGGGACCCTCCTACAATGAGCAGTTCTTC. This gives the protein CATSGVGPSYNEQFF.